The clone carrying this T cell receptor (beta chain) came up many times. This entry belongs to a study of T-cell memory formation after mild COVID-19. From 5'RACE with constant-segment primers came TCR alpha and TCR beta cDNA libraries that carried sample barcodes and UMIs. TCRdb re-analysed the 5' RACE reads in MiXCR, keeping a single row per CDR3 protein. The repertoire holds about 110,000 distinct CDR3 sequences, about a sixth seen once, with approximately 5.5% in the top ten. Trimming removed 1 base at V and 1 base at J, with 10 bases between. The CDR3 is 16 amino acids. The sequence came from a man aged 18 to 29 who had mild COVID-19 (a few samples of this study predate the infection). Cell type and time point are not known. Material for sequencing was PBMCs or a T cell subset sorted from them (not recorded which). This sequence joins TRBV12-3 or TRBV12-4 and TRBJ2-2, with D unresolved. CDR3 coding DNA: TGTGCCAGCAGTTTAGGGGAAGGGCAGAACACCGGGGAGCTGTTTTTT. Translation: CASSLGEGQNTGELFF.